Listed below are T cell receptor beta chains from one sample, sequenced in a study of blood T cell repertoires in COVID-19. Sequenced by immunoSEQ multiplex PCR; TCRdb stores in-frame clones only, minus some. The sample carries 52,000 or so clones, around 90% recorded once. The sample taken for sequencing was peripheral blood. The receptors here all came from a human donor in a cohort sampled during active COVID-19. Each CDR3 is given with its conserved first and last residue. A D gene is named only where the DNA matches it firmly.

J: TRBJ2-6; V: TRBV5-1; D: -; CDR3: CASSQRVGGANVLTF
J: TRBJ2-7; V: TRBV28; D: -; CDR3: CASREGPLEQYF
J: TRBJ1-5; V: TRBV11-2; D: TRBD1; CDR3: CASSWGQASNQPQHF
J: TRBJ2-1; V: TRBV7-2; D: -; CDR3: CASSRKGGGQYNEQFF
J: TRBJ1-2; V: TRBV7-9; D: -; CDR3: CASSWPNAEGYTF
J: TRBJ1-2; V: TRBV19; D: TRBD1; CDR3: CASSKERQGLSGYTF
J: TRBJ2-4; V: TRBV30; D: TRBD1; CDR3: CAWGGDRGAKNIQYF
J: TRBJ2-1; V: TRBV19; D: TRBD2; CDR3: CASSIGPSGSSYNEQFF
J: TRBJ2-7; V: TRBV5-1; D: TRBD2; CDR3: CASSSAPMNSGVAYEQYF
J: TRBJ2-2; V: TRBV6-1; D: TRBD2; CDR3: CASILSGRGTGELFF